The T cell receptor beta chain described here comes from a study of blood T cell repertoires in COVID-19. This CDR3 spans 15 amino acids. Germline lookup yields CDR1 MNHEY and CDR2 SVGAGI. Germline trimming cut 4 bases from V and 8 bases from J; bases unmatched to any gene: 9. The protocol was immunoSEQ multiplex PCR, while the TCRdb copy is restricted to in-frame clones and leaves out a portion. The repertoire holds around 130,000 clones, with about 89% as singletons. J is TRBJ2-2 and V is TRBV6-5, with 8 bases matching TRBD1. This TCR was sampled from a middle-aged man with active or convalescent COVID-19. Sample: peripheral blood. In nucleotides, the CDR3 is TGTGCCAGCAGTTCACAGGGGGTTAGGTCAGGGGAGCTGTTTTTT. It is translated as CASSSQGVRSGELFF.